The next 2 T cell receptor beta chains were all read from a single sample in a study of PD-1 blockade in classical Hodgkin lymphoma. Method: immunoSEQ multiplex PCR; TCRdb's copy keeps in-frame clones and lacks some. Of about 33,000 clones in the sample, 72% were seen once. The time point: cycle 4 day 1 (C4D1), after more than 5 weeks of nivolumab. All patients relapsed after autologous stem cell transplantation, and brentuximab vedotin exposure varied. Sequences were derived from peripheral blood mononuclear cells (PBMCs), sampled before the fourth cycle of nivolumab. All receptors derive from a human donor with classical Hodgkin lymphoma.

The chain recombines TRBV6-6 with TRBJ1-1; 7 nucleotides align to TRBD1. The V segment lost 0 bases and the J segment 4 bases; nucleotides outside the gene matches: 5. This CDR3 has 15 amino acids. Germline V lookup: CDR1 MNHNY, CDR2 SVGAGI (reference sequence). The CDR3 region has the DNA TGTGCCAGCAGTTACTCCTCATCAGGGGGCACTGAAGCTTTCTTT. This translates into CASSYSSSGGTEAFF.

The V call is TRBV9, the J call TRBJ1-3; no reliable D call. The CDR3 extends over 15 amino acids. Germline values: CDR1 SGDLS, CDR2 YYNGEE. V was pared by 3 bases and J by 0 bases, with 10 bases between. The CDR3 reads CASSADVGSGNTIYF. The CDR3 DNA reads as TGTGCCAGCAGCGCTGACGTGGGCTCTGGAAACACCATATATTTT.